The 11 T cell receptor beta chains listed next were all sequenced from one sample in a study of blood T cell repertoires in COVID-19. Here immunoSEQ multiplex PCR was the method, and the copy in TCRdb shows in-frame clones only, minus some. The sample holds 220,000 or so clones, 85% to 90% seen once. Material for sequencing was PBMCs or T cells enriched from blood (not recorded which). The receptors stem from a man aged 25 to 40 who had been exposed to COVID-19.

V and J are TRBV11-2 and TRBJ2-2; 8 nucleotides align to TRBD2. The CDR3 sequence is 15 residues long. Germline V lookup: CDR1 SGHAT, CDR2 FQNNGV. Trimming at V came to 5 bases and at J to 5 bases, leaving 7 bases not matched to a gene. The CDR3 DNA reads TGTGCCAGCAGCCAGACTAGCGTGGGAACCGGGGAGCTGTTTTTT. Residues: CASSQTSVGTGELFF. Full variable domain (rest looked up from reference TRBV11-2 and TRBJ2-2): EAGVAQSPRYKIIEKRQSVAFWCNPISGHATLYWYQQILGQGPKLLIQFQNNGVVDDSQLPKDRFSAERLKGVDSTLKIQPAKLEDSAVYLCASSQTSVGTGELFFGEGSRLTVL.

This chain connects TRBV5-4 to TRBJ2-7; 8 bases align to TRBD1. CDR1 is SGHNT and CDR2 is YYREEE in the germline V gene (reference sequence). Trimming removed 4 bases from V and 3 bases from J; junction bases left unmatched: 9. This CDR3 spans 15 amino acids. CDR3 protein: CASSAPGQDRYEQYF. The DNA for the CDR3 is TGTGCCAGCAGCGCCCCGGGACAGGATCGCTACGAGCAGTACTTC.

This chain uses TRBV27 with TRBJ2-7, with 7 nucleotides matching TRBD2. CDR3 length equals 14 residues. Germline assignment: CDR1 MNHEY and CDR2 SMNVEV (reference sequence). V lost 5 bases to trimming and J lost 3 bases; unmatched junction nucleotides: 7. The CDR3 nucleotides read TGTGCCAGCAGTGCCCCCTCGGGGGGCTACGAGCAGTACTTC. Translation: CASSAPSGGYEQYF.

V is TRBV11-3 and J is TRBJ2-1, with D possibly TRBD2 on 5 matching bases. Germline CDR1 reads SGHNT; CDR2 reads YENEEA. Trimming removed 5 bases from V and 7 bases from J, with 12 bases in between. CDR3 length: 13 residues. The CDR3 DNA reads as TGTGCCAGCAGCCCTCAACCGGGGAATGAGCAGTTCTTC. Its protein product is CASSPQPGNEQFF.

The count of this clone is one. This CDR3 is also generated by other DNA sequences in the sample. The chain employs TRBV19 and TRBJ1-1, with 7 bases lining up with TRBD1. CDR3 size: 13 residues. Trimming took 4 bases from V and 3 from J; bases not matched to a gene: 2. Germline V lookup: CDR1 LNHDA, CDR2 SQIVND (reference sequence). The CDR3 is CASSTDRDTEAFF. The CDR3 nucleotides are TGTGCCAGTAGTACTGACAGGGACACTGAAGCTTTCTTT.

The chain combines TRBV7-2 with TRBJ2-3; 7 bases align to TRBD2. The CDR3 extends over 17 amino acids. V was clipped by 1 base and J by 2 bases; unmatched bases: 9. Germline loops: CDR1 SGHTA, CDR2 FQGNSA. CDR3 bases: TGTGCCAGCAGCTTAGTTTCAGCGGGACTACTCACAGATACGCAGTATTTT. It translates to CASSLVSAGLLTDTQYF.

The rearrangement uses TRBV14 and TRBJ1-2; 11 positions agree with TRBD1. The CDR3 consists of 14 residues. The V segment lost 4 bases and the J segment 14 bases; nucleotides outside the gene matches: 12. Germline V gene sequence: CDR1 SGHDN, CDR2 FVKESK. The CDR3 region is CASSLLRTGGAWTF. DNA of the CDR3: TGTGCCAGCAGCCTCCTTCGGACAGGGGGCGCCTGGACCTTC.

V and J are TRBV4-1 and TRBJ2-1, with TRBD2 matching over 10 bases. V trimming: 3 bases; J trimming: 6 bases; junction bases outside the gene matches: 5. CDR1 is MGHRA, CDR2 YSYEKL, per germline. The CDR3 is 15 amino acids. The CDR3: CASSHISGGSNEQFF. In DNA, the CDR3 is TGCGCCAGCAGCCACATTAGCGGGGGGAGCAATGAGCAGTTCTTC.

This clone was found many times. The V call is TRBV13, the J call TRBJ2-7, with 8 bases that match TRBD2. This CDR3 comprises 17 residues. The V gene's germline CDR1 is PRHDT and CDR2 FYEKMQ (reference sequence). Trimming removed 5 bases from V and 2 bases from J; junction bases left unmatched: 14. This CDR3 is CASSGRASGGPAYEQYF. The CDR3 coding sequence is TGTGCCAGCAGCGGCCGAGCGAGCGGGGGACCCGCCTACGAGCAGTACTTC.

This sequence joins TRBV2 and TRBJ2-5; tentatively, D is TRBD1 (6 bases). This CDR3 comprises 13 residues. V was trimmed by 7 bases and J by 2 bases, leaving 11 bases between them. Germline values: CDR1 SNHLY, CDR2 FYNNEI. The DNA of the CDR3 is TGTGCCAGCACCCGGGACACACAAGAGACCCAGTACTTC. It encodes CASTRDTQETQYF.

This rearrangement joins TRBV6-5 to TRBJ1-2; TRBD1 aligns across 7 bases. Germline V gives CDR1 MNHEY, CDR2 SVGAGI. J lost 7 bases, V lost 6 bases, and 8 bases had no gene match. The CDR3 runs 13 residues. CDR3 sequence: CASSPQGVSGYTF. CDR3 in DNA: TGTGCCAGCAGCCCCCAGGGGGTAAGTGGCTACACCTTC.